One and the same sample provided the 22 T cell receptor beta chains below, sequenced in a study of T cells after yellow fever vaccination. Each CDR3 protein is one row after TCRdb ran MiXCR on the 5' RACE reads. The table records approximately 300,000 distinct CDR3 sequences, roughly 9.4% of them present only once. The material was PBMCs, obtained on the day of the first yellow fever vaccination. The receptors here all came from a man aged 18 to 29 who received the YFV17D yellow fever vaccine.

The rearrangement links TRBV6-1 to TRBJ2-1, with D possibly matching TRBD2 (5 bases). Germline assignment: CDR1 MNHNS and CDR2 SASEGT. This CDR3 region has 17 residues. The V and J ends lost 6 bases and 4 bases respectively, with 22 bases between them. This chain's CDR3 is CASSPLGASAVYNEQFF. In DNA, the CDR3 is TGTGCCAGCAGCCCCTTAGGAGCGTCAGCGGTGTACAATGAGCAGTTCTTC.

The rearrangement links TRBV5-1 to TRBJ1-6, with D uncertain. Germline V gives CDR1 SGHRS, CDR2 YFSETQ. Between the trimmed V and J ends, which lost 0 bases and 9 bases, there was a span of 10 bases. This CDR3 spans 14 amino acids. DNA of the CDR3: TGCGCCAGCAGCTTGGTGGAATCTTCTTCACCCCTCCACTTT. Protein: CASSLVESSSPLHF.

This rearrangement joins TRBV11-2 to TRBJ2-2, with 8 bases lining up with TRBD2. The V and J ends lost 7 bases and 1 base, in that order; junction bases with no gene match: 2. Per germline, CDR1 SGHAT and CDR2 FQNNGV. This CDR3 region has 14 residues. The CDR3 DNA is TGTGCCAGCACTCTAGCGGGGAACACCGGGGAGCTGTTTTTT. It is translated as CASTLAGNTGELFF.

This clonotype occurred a few times. The chain joins TRBV29-1 to TRBJ1-2, with TRBD1 identical over 7 bases. Trimming removed 6 bases from V and 6 bases from J; junction bases left unmatched: 4. The CDR3 contains 11 residues. Germline CDR1 is SQVTM and CDR2 is ANQGSEA. CDR3 in DNA: TGCAGCGTCTCCGGGACAGATGGCTACACCTTC. Residues: CSVSGTDGYTF.

This sequence joins TRBV4-2 and TRBJ1-6; D gene ambiguous. Trimming left V 0 bases short and J 0 bases short, with 9 bases between. The CDR3 consists of 17 residues. Germline V CDR1 and CDR2: LGHNA, YNFKEQ. The chain's CDR3 is CASSQEQVSSYNSPLHF. As DNA, the CDR3 is TGTGCCAGCAGCCAAGAGCAGGTCAGCTCCTATAATTCACCCCTCCACTTT.

This clonotype was counted ten times or more. This rearrangement joins TRBV5-4 to TRBJ2-2, with 7 nucleotides matching TRBD1. The trim removed 0 bases at V and 2 bases at J, leaving 4 bases unmatched. From germline, CDR1 is SGHNT and CDR2 YYREEE (reference sequence). There are 16 residues in the CDR3. DNA for the CDR3: TGTGCCAGCAGCTTGGGGACAGGTTTTAACACCGGGGAGCTGTTTTTT. It translates to CASSLGTGFNTGELFF.

The chain has TRBV3-1 and TRBJ2-1, with 9 bases that match TRBD2. The CDR3 consists of 15 residues. V gave up 5 bases and J gave up 3 bases; unmatched junction bases: 5. The germline V gene encodes CDR1 LGHDT and CDR2 YNNKEL (reference sequence). CDR3: CASSAGGAFYNEQFF. In DNA form, the CDR3 reads TGTGCCAGCAGCGCGGGGGGGGCTTTCTACAATGAGCAGTTCTTC.

The chain links TRBV6-2 or TRBV6-3 to TRBJ1-5; D unresolved. Trimming took off 4 bases at V and 7 bases at J, with 14 bases between the two ends. The germline CDR1 and CDR2 sequences are MNHEY and SVGEGT. The CDR3 is 14 residues long. CDR3 in amino acids: CASSSRRSGQPQHF. CDR3 sequence (DNA): TGTGCCAGCAGTTCTCGCCGATCGGGACAGCCCCAGCATTTT.

This clonotype was seen many times. V and J are TRBV29-1 and TRBJ2-3; 7 bases match TRBD1. This CDR3 comprises 15 residues. Germline assignment: CDR1 SQVTM and CDR2 ANQGSEA. The trim removed 2 bases at V and 0 bases at J, leaving 5 bases unmatched. This CDR3 is CSVENKDRSTDTQYF. CDR3 DNA: TGCAGCGTTGAAAATAAGGACAGGAGCACAGATACGCAGTATTTT.

This clonotype came up a few times. The chain has TRBV12-3 or TRBV12-4 and TRBJ2-7; a possible D gene is TRBD1 (5 bases). Between the trimmed V and J ends, which lost 4 bases and 6 bases, there was a span of 19 bases. This CDR3 is built from 15 residues. The CDR3 sequence: CASSSDGHPGREQYV. For the CDR3, the DNA is TGTGCCAGCAGTTCGGACGGACACCCCGGGCGCGAGCAGTACGTC.

As for this clonotype: An end of the junction does not agree with germline; a read error may underlie this. The gene calls are TRBV5-1 and TRBJ2-7; D might be TRBD1 (6 bases). Per the germline V gene, CDR1 is SGHRS and CDR2 is YFSETQ. The CDR3 sequence is 16 residues long. The CDR3, as DNA: TGCGCCAGCAGCTTGGCCGGTATAGGACAGAACTACGGGCAGTACTTC. This translates into CASSLAGIGQNYGQYF.

The chain employs TRBV5-4 and TRBJ1-2; a possible D gene is TRBD1 (5 bases). CDR3 length: 15 residues. V lost 5 bases and J lost 6, with 20 bases in between. Germline V gives CDR1 SGHNT, CDR2 YYREEE (reference sequence). CDR3 coding DNA: TGTGCCAGCAGTCGCGTGATTCAGGGACGGGATGGCTACACCTTC. Residues: CASSRVIQGRDGYTF.

The V gene is TRBV3-1, the J gene TRBJ1-1; D unclear. The CDR3 is made up of 14 amino acids. Germline assignment: CDR1 LGHDT and CDR2 YNNKEL (reference sequence). V was shortened by 5 bases and J by 1 base, with 11 bases between the two germline ends. The CDR3 DNA reads as TGTGCCAGCAGCGACACGCGGGGGAACACTGAAGCTTTCTTT. This encodes CASSDTRGNTEAFF.

This clonotype was seen at least ten times. The chain has TRBV6-2 or TRBV6-3 and TRBJ2-1; D remains ambiguous. Germline V CDR1 and CDR2: MNHEY, SVGEGT. Trimming stripped 9 bases from V and 10 bases from J, with 10 bases between. The CDR3 sequence is 10 residues long. The CDR3 sequence is CARDAREQFF. The CDR3 DNA sequence: TGTGCCAGGGACGCTCGCGAGCAGTTCTTC.

This clonotype appeared many times. This chain joins TRBV19 and TRBJ1-1; tentative D call: TRBD1 (6 bases). The germline V gene has CDR1 LNHDA and CDR2 SQIVND (reference sequence). V was shortened by 6 bases and J by 4 bases, with 24 bases between the two germline ends. The CDR3 covers 17 residues. For the CDR3, the DNA is TGTGCCAGTAGCCTCGGGGGGCGCCATCTTGATGGCACTGAAGCTTTCTTT. Translation gives CASSLGGRHLDGTEAFF.

This clonotype has a count of ten or more. CDR3 sequence reads: CASSLEGQVYTF. The CDR3 DNA follows: TGCGCCAGCAGCTTGGAGGGACAGGTCTACACCTTC. V usage is TRBV5-1 and J usage is TRBJ1-2, with 8 nucleotides matching TRBD1. Trimming took 0 bases from V and 10 from J; bases not matched to a gene: 2. Germline V CDR1 and CDR2: SGHRS, YFSETQ. The CDR3 covers 12 residues.

V is TRBV24-1 and J is TRBJ2-3; no definite D call. Germline lookup yields CDR1 KGHDR and CDR2 SFDVKD. This CDR3 comprises 13 residues. V lost 8 bases and J 3 bases, leaving 11 bases between the germline ends. The DNA of the CDR3 is TGTGCCACCAAATCGAGAGTTACAGATACGCAGTATTTT. Translation gives CATKSRVTDTQYF.

The gene calls are TRBV19 and TRBJ1-1; 7 bases fit TRBD1. J was trimmed by 4 bases and V by 6 bases; bases with no gene match: 5. Germline V lookup: CDR1 LNHDA, CDR2 SQIVND (reference sequence). The CDR3 runs 13 residues. The CDR3 here is CASRSTGITEAFF. CDR3 bases: TGTGCCAGTAGATCGACAGGGATCACTGAAGCTTTCTTT.

This clonotype was counted a few times. This rearrangement joins TRBV18 to TRBJ1-1; perhaps TRBD1 as D (6 bases). CDR1 is KGHSH, CDR2 LQKENI, per germline. The CDR3 length is 15 residues. Deletions cut 6 bases from V and 1 base from J, with 15 bases between. CDR3 residues: CASSPDLQGNTEAFF. The CDR3 DNA is TGTGCCAGCTCGCCCGATCTACAGGGGAACACTGAAGCTTTCTTT.

V usage is TRBV5-4 and J usage is TRBJ2-1; TRBD2 matches at 10 bases. V was pared by 0 bases and J by 9 bases, with 15 bases of the junction left unmatched. This CDR3 is built from 18 residues. Germline V CDR1 and CDR2: SGHNT, YYREEE (reference sequence). CDR3 residues: CASSLDGVAGGRSSEQFF. The CDR3 DNA reads TGTGCCAGCAGCTTGGATGGGGTAGCGGGGGGAAGGTCGTCTGAGCAGTTCTTC. The variable domain in full, with the rest retrieved from reference TRBV5-4 and TRBJ2-1, is ETGVTQSPTHLIKTRGQQVTLRCSSQSGHNTVSWYQQALGQGPQFIFQYYREEENGRGNFPPRFSGLQFPNYSSELNVNALELDDSALYLCASSLDGVAGGRSSEQFFGPGTRLTVL.

The chain carries TRBV12-3 or TRBV12-4 and TRBJ1-2, with 8 positions matching TRBD1. The CDR3 contains 15 residues. Unmatched junction bases numbered 13, after V lost 6 bases and J lost 7 bases. CDR3 amino acids: CASSPPGTGGGGYTF. Written as DNA, the CDR3 is TGTGCCAGCAGCCCACCCGGGACAGGAGGGGGTGGCTACACCTTC.

The CDR3 here is CAIRQGDGTEAFF. In nucleotides, the CDR3 is TGTGCCATCAGACAGGGAGATGGAACTGAAGCTTTCTTT. V and J are TRBV10-3 and TRBJ1-1; a weak D match, TRBD1 (6 bases). The CDR3 is 13 residues long. CDR1 is ENHRY, CDR2 SYGVKD, per germline. V gave up 6 bases and J gave up 5 bases, with 13 bases separating them.